The rows below give T cell receptor beta chains drawn from one sample of a study of blood T cell repertoires in COVID-19. Assay: immunoSEQ multiplex PCR; the TCRdb copy retains only in-frame clones and omits some. The profile shows around 300,000 clones, about nine tenths of them singletons. Sample: peripheral blood. The receptor source for this set is a woman aged 40 to 55 who had recovered from COVID-19. Both conserved end residues are part of each CDR3. D genes are given only for firm matches.

TRBJ2-1 | TRBV24-1 | TRBD2 | CATSDALTAPGTSGYNEQFF
TRBJ2-2 | TRBV7-3 | . | CASSPTSNPTGELFF
TRBJ2-2 | TRBV11-2 | . | CASSSGGAVGELFF
TRBJ1-3 | TRBV7-6 | . | CASSLSDSSGNTIYF
TRBJ1-2 | TRBV29-1 | . | CSAVSGDGGIGYTF
TRBJ2-4 | TRBV28 | . | CASSQEGILAKNIQYF
TRBJ1-5 | TRBV2 | . | CASDLDRASNQPQHF
TRBJ1-1 | TRBV12-3/TRBV12-4 | . | CASSPTANTEAFF
TRBJ2-6 | TRBV6-1 | . | CASSEAGAGANVLTF
TRBJ2-7 | TRBV7-8 | TRBD2 | CASSPRTSGINYEQYF
TRBJ2-1 | TRBV21-1 | . | CASPRGRGYGNEQFF
TRBJ2-1 | TRBV5-4 | . | CASSLALERDEQFF
TRBJ1-2 | TRBV7-9 | TRBD1 | CASSPTGGDGYTF
TRBJ1-5 | TRBV19 | . | CASSPPRVKNQPQHF
TRBJ1-4 | TRBV27 | TRBD1 | CAGGQGRGKEKLFF
TRBJ2-7 | TRBV3-1/TRBV3-2 | TRBD2 | CASSQVSGRYEQYF
TRBJ2-7 | TRBV5-8 | . | CASSSGSYEQYF
TRBJ2-7 | TRBV5-1 | TRBD1 | CASSLTGGQYEQYF
TRBJ1-3 | TRBV28 | TRBD1 | CASSATGGKWDTIYF
TRBJ1-3 | TRBV5-1 | TRBD1 | CASSSDRTGAGNTIYF
TRBJ2-3 | TRBV29-1 | . | CSVGGRATIFDGTDTQYF
TRBJ2-5 | TRBV24-1 | TRBD1 | CATSDSGDRAVGTQYF
TRBJ2-7 | TRBV19 | . | CASSQKKGIPSYEQYF
TRBJ1-5 | TRBV30 | TRBD1 | CAWRQTGQGGYQPQHF
TRBJ1-5 | TRBV28 | . | CASRTDLNQPQHF
TRBJ2-5 | TRBV5-4 | TRBD2 | CASSPGLAGEETQYF
TRBJ2-7 | TRBV7-9 | TRBD2 | CASSFYTSGTSEQYF
TRBJ2-4 | TRBV19 | TRBD1 | CASSTDRDRVGNIQYF
TRBJ2-1 | TRBV19 | . | CASSTQGALAGQRNNEQFF
TRBJ2-3 | TRBV7-9 | . | CASSLARDTQYF
TRBJ1-5 | TRBV11-1 | . | CASSPGGGQPQHF
TRBJ1-4 | TRBV28 | TRBD1 | CASSTGQGAGEKLFF
TRBJ1-1 | TRBV4-1 | . | CASSQETPGHRNTEAFF
TRBJ1-2 | TRBV2 | TRBD1 | CASSGLTGDYGYTF
TRBJ1-1 | TRBV5-5 | TRBD1 | CASNQGQGSEAFF
TRBJ1-1 | TRBV18 | . | CASSAETSGSGQYTEAFF
TRBJ2-5 | TRBV6-5 | TRBD2 | CASTLYGRLQETQYF